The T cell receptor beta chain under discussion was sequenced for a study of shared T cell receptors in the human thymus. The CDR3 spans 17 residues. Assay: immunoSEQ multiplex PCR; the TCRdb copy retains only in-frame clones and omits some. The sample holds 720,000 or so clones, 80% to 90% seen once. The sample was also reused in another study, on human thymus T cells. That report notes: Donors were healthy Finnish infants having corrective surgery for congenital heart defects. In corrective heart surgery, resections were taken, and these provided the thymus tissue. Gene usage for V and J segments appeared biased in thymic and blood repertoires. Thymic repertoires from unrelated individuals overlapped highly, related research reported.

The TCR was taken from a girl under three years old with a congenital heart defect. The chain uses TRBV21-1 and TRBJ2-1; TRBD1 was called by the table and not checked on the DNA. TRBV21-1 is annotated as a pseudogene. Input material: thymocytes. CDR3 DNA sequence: TGTGCCAGCAGCAAAATGGTAGGGGACAGGGGGTCGTCCGAGCAGTTCTTC. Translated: CASSKMVGDRGSSEQFF.